These T cell receptor beta chains were read from a single sample in a study of cytomegalovirus exposure and HLA in healthy donors. TCRdb's copy holds only in-frame clones and misses some; the assay was immunoSEQ multiplex PCR. The sample lists some 120,000 clones, around three quarters occurring once. The source material was PBMCs. All receptors derive from a man in his thirties or forties in good health and CMV-seronegative. Both conserved end residues are part of each CDR3. The D gene is left open where the match is weak. Clone size is given for some rows only: seen once, a few or many times, or a class if the clone is expanded.

V,D,size,J,DNA,CDR3
TRBV7-6,TRBD1,-,TRBJ2-7,TGTGCCAGCAGTCCCCTTTCAGGGGGCCTTGAGTATGAGCAGTACTTC,CASSPLSGGLEYEQYF
TRBV5-1,-,-,TRBJ2-3,TGCGCCAGCAGCTTTGCGAAGGAGACGCAGTATTTT,CASSFAKETQYF
TRBV19,TRBD1,few,TRBJ1-1,TGTGCCAGTAGTATTCGCCTCCGGGACAGGAACACTGAAGCTTTCTTT,CASSIRLRDRNTEAFF
TRBV5-1,TRBD2,-,TRBJ2-5,TGCGCCAGCAGCCTCCCAGCGGGGGGGCGGGAGACCCAGTACTTC,CASSLPAGGRETQYF
TRBV29-1,TRBD1,-,TRBJ2-5,TGCAGCGGGTACAGGGGGCCAGAGACCCAGTACTTC,CSGYRGPETQYF
TRBV7-9,-,few,TRBJ2-4,TGTGCCAGCAGCTTGGTGGGGGGAGCCAAAAACATTCAGTACTTC,CASSLVGGAKNIQYF
TRBV4-3,-,-,TRBJ2-3,TGCGCCAGCAGCCAAGACAGGGCTTATTACACAGATACGCAGTATTTT,CASSQDRAYYTDTQYF
TRBV14,-,-,TRBJ1-1,TGTGCCAGCAGCCGATCAGAGTCCACCCGACACCCGAACACTGAAGCTTTCTTT,CASSRSESTRHPNTEAFF
TRBV11-2,-,few,TRBJ2-1,TGTGCCAGCAGCTTAGTTCACAGTCGTGCGCAGTTCTTC,CASSLVHSRAQFF
TRBV19,TRBD2,-,TRBJ2-5,TGTGCCAGTACTACCAGATATAGCGGGGGACAAGAGACCCAGTACTTC,CASTTRYSGGQETQYF
TRBV6-5,-,few,TRBJ2-7,TGTGCCAGCAGCCACGACAGGATCGCCGAGCAGTACTTC,CASSHDRIAEQYF
TRBV4-3,TRBD1,once,TRBJ1-2,TGCGCCAGCAGCCGGGCCATAGGGACAGGATATGGCTACACCTTC,CASSRAIGTGYGYTF
TRBV6-1,-,-,TRBJ2-5,TGTGCCAGCAGTGAAAATCGTCGGGGTTTAGAGACCCAGTACTTC,CASSENRRGLETQYF
TRBV4-3,TRBD2,once,TRBJ2-3,TGCGCCAGCAGCCAGACTGGCCCCCTCGCGGGGGTCACAGATACGCAGTATTTT,CASSQTGPLAGVTDTQYF
TRBV7-6,-,-,TRBJ2-5,TGTGCCAGCGGGGGGTCAGGGATCCAAGAGACCCAGTACTTC,CASGGSGIQETQYF
TRBV6-1,-,-,TRBJ2-5,TGTGCCAGCAGTGAAGGCCACACTAACCAAGAGACCCAGTACTTC,CASSEGHTNQETQYF
TRBV28,TRBD1,-,TRBJ2-4,TGTGCCAGCAGTCCACCGAGAGGGGGCTTGGGAAACATTCAGTACTTC,CASSPPRGGLGNIQYF
TRBV5-1,-,few,TRBJ2-1,TGCGCCAGCAGCTCGACAGGATCCTACAATGAGCAGTTCTTC,CASSSTGSYNEQFF
TRBV7-2,TRBD2,-,TRBJ2-5,TGTGCCAGCAGCTTAGAACGGGGGGTGGAGACCCAGTACTTC,CASSLERGVETQYF
TRBV7-2,-,-,TRBJ1-1,TGTGCCAGCAGCTTTAGACAGTACACTGAAGCTTTCTTT,CASSFRQYTEAFF
TRBV5-1,-,-,TRBJ2-7,TGCGCCAGCAGCTCGTCCCCCGAGGTCGAGCAGTACTTC,CASSSSPEVEQYF
TRBV28,TRBD1,-,TRBJ1-1,TGTGCCAGCAGTCAAGGGTCGGGGACAGGGGATTTCGACGCTGAAGCTTTCTTT,CASSQGSGTGDFDAEAFF
TRBV28,-,-,TRBJ1-1,TGTGCCAGCAGTAATCAGGGTTTGTGGGCTAAGAACACTGAAGCTTTCTTT,CASSNQGLWAKNTEAFF
TRBV27,TRBD2,-,TRBJ2-7,TGTGCCAGCAGACTCTCTAGCGGGGAAACCTACGAGCAGTACTTC,CASRLSSGETYEQYF
TRBV6-6,TRBD2,-,TRBJ2-7,TGTGCCAGCAGGGCTAGCGGGGGCTCCTACGAGCAGTACTTC,CASRASGGSYEQYF
TRBV6-6,TRBD2,few,TRBJ2-1,TGTGCCAGCAGTCCAGCGACTAGCATCAATGAGCAGTTCTTC,CASSPATSINEQFF
TRBV27,TRBD1,-,TRBJ2-3,TGTGCCAGCAGTTTATTAGGTGACAGGGGGCGAACAGATACGCAGTATTTT,CASSLLGDRGRTDTQYF
TRBV2,TRBD2,-,TRBJ2-3,TGTGCCAGCAGTGAAGCGTTACTAGCGGGGACCGTGAATACGCAGTATTTT,CASSEALLAGTVNTQYF